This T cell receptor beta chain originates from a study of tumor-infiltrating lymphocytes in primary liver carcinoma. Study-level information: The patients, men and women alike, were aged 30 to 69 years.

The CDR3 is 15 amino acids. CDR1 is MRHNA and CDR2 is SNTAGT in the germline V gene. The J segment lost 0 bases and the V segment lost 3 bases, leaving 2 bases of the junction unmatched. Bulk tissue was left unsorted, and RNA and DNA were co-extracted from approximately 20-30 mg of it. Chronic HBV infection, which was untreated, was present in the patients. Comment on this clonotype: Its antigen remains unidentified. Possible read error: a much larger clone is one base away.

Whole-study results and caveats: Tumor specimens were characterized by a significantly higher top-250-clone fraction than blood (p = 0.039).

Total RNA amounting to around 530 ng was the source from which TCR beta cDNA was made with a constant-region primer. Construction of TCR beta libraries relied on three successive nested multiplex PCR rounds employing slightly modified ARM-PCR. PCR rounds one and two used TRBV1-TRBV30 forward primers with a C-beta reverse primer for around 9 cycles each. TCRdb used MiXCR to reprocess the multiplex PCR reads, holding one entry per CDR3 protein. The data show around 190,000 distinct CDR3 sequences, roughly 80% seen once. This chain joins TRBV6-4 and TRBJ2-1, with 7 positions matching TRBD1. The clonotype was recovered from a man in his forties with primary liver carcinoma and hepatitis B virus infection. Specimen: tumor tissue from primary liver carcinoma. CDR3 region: CASSESGGSYNEQFF. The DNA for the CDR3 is TGTGCCAGCAGTGAATCAGGGGGCTCCTACAATGAGCAGTTCTTC.